The clone carrying this T cell receptor beta chain turned up a few times. As yet, its antigen is unknown. This entry belongs to a study of identical twins. Findings and caveats of the study: Twins' excess sharing was less marked for out-of-frame beta sequences.

TCRdb re-derived calls from the 5' RACE reads in MiXCR, one entry per CDR3 protein. Found here are around 240,000 distinct CDR3 sequences, 10% to 13% of them singletons; the top ten hold approximately 9.1%. Germline CDR1 reads SNHLY; CDR2 reads FYNNEI. CDR3 size: 11 residues. V was trimmed by 4 bases and J by 8 bases, leaving 7 bases between them. The donors were all healthy and Caucasian. The sequence was obtained from a man aged 45 to 65 in good health. The sample was memory T cells sorted from blood. The chain links TRBV2 to TRBJ2-3; D remains ambiguous. The CDR3, as DNA: TGTGCCAGCAGTGCTCCGATTACGCAGTATTTT. Its protein is CASSAPITQYF.